This note documents a single TCR beta chain sequence. The data are from a study of T cell changes during pregnancy in multiple sclerosis. V was clipped by 4 bases and J by 0 bases, with 11 bases between them. CDR3 length equals 15 residues. Germline lookup yields CDR1 PRHDT and CDR2 FYEKMQ (reference sequence). Libraries were prepared by immunoSEQ multiplex PCR; TCRdb keeps only in-frame clonotypes and omits some of them. The repertoire has 30,000 to 40,000 clones, approximately 89% of them found once; the top ten carry about 4.8%. The source of this sequence is a female donor with multiple sclerosis, enrolled in a pregnancy study. The gene calls are TRBV13 and TRBJ2-3; D perhaps matches TRBD1 (5 bases). The specimen was CD8+ T cells from peripheral blood mononuclear cells, collected in the first trimester of pregnancy. The CDR3 coding sequence is TGTGCCAGCAGCTCCCCGGCAGGGAGCACAGATACGCAGTATTTT. It translates to CASSSPAGSTDTQYF.